Listed here are 12 T cell receptor beta chains from one sample, sequenced in a study of early T cells in non-severe SARS-CoV-2 infection. MiXCR was run by TCRdb on the 5' RACE reads, yielding one entry per CDR3 protein. The data contain about 63,000 distinct CDR3 sequences, around 13% of them singletons. Sequencing used whole blood. The receptors originated from an adult who was a healthcare worker with PCR-confirmed SARS-CoV-2 infection or an uninfected control (not recorded which).

This clonotype was seen ten or more times. This rearrangement joins TRBV29-1 to TRBJ2-7, with TRBD1 matching 7 bases. The CDR3 runs 17 residues. Unmatched junction bases numbered 18, after V lost 5 bases and J lost 2 bases. The germline V gene has CDR1 SQVTM and CDR2 ANQGSEA. This chain's CDR3 is CSVRQTRDRVIPYEQYF. The DNA of the CDR3 is TGCAGCGTTCGCCAAACTAGGGACAGAGTAATTCCCTACGAGCAGTACTTC.

This clonotype has ten or more counts. This sequence joins TRBV6-2 or TRBV6-3 and TRBJ1-6; D not certain. This CDR3 is built from 16 residues. The V gene lost 6 bases and the J gene lost 2 bases, with 14 bases spanning the gap. Germline assignment: CDR1 MNHEY and CDR2 SVGEGT. The CDR3 sequence: CASSGMEFTYNSPLHF. In DNA form, the CDR3 reads TGTGCCAGCAGCGGAATGGAGTTCACCTATAATTCACCCCTCCACTTT.

This clonotype was detected many times. The rearrangement links TRBV7-8 to TRBJ2-7; 7 bases are shared with TRBD2. V lost 5 bases, J lost 0 bases, and 4 bases stayed unmatched. The CDR3 contains 14 residues. Germline V gene lookup returns CDR1 SGHVS and CDR2 FQNEAQ. CDR3 sequence reads: CASSIRDYSYEQYF. The CDR3 region has the DNA TGTGCCAGCAGCATCCGGGACTACTCCTACGAGCAGTACTTC.

This clonotype occurred many times. The gene calls are TRBV6-6 and TRBJ2-5, with 9 bases that match TRBD1. Unmatched junction bases numbered 1, after V lost 0 bases and J lost 2 bases. In germline, CDR1 is MNHNY, CDR2 SVGAGI (reference sequence). The CDR3 is 15 amino acids. The CDR3 coding sequence is TGTGCCAGCAGTTACTCTGGACAGGGGCAAGAGACCCAGTACTTC. Translated, it gives CASSYSGQGQETQYF.

This clonotype occurred many times. The chain is built from TRBV29-1 and TRBJ2-7; D uncertain. V dropped 6 bases and J dropped 0 bases, with 12 bases sitting between them. This CDR3 has 13 amino acids. Looked up from germline, CDR1 is SQVTM and CDR2 is ANQGSEA. DNA for the CDR3: TGCAGCGTCCTCGACCGGAGCTCCTACGAGCAGTACTTC. Translation gives CSVLDRSSYEQYF.

This clonotype has a count of ten or more. J is TRBJ1-5 and V is TRBV6-6; D is undetermined. The CDR3 spans 10 residues. Germline CDR1 and CDR2: MNHNY and SVGAGI (reference sequence). V lost 8 bases and J lost 2, with 1 base in between. CDR3 sequence: CASGNQPQHF. The CDR3, as DNA: TGTGCCAGCGGCAATCAGCCCCAGCATTTT.

The chain joins TRBV5-1 to TRBJ1-1; tentative D call: TRBD1 (5 bases). Germline CDR1 and CDR2: SGHRS and YFSETQ. This CDR3 is built from 15 residues. Trimming removed 4 bases from V and 3 bases from J, with 16 bases in between. DNA for the CDR3: TGCGCCAGCAGCAACCGGGACCAGGGATACACTGAAGCTTTCTTT. Protein product: CASSNRDQGYTEAFF.

The sample holds many counts of this clonotype. The CDR3 DNA is TGTGCCAGCAGCCCGGACAGTCTCAGTGGCTACACCTTC. Translating it yields CASSPDSLSGYTF. V and J are TRBV11-2 and TRBJ1-2; D might be TRBD1 (6 bases). This CDR3 is 13 amino acids long. From germline, CDR1 is SGHAT and CDR2 FQNNGV. V gave up 5 bases and J gave up 7 bases, with 14 bases separating them.

The genes are TRBV20-1 and TRBJ2-3, with 9 bases fitting TRBD2. The trim removed 6 bases at V and 0 bases at J, leaving 4 bases unmatched. The CDR3 loop spans 14 amino acids. Germline loops: CDR1 DFQATT, CDR2 SNEGSKA (reference sequence). The CDR3 DNA follows: TGCAGTGCGCGGGGGGGATCTAGCACAGATACGCAGTATTTT. Amino acid sequence: CSARGGSSTDTQYF.

The chain links TRBV2 to TRBJ2-7, with D possibly TRBD2 on 6 matching bases. Trimming cost V 1 base and J 7 bases, with 11 bases left between them. Germline values: CDR1 SNHLY, CDR2 FYNNEI. The CDR3 loop spans 13 amino acids. The CDR3 sequence is CASSEGRGREQYF. In DNA, the CDR3 is TGTGCCAGCAGTGAAGGGAGGGGTCGAGAGCAGTACTTC.

V usage is TRBV6-2 or TRBV6-3 and J usage is TRBJ2-7; D gene uncertain. CDR3 length: 11 residues. Germline CDR1 and CDR2: MNHEY and SVGEGT. V shed 5 bases and J shed 2 bases, with 4 bases lying between them. The CDR3, as DNA: TGTGCCAGCAGTCTTCCCTACGAGCAGTACTTC. The encoded protein is CASSLPYEQYF.

This clonotype has ten or more counts. The chain recombines TRBV11-2 with TRBJ1-6, with D unclear. With 0 bases removed from V and 7 bases from J, the gap between germline ends came to 4 bases. The CDR3 runs to 13 residues. Germline V lookup: CDR1 SGHAT, CDR2 FQNNGV. The CDR3 sequence: CASSLDQNSPLHF. CDR3 nucleotide sequence: TGTGCCAGCAGCTTAGATCAGAATTCACCCCTCCACTTT.